The present T cell receptor beta chain was sequenced within a study of T cells in Graves' hyperthyroidism and ophthalmopathy. General study findings and limits: Stable hyperthyroidism was told apart from ophthalmopathy by a model built on 13 V-J features. Most thyroid-expanded clonotypes above 0.001 were also found in blood.

This clonotype came up many times. Its antigen is as yet unknown. The TCR beta CDR3 regions underwent amplification using RNA transcripts as the source. The TCR CDR3 was amplified in a first-round RT-PCR using the HTBI primer set. One entry per CDR3 protein results from TCRdb running MiXCR on the multiplex PCR reads. The table lists 250,000 to 400,000 distinct CDR3 sequences, around 13% of them singletons, with 30% to 40% in the top ten. Germline V gene lookup returns CDR1 SGHAT and CDR2 FQNNGV. The CDR3 has 16 amino acids. After removal of 5 bases from V and 9 bases from J, the junction contained 7 bases not matched to a gene. Inclusion characteristics of ophthalmopathy patients comprised a Clinical Activity Score of at least 3, a NOSPECS grade of at least 4, and duration under 3 months.

The sample taken for sequencing was blood. The clonotype was recovered from a woman between 35 and 50 years old with Graves' ophthalmopathy. This chain links TRBV11-2 with TRBJ2-1, with 16 positions matching TRBD2. CDR3: CASSALGTSGRVEQFF. CDR3 sequence (DNA): TGTGCCAGCAGCGCGCTCGGGACTAGCGGGAGGGTTGAGCAGTTCTTC.